This TCR beta chain was observed in a study of T cell responses to AZD1222 COVID-19 vaccine. Study results and caveats: Nearly half of spike-specific TCRs reportedly target variant regions that are unmutated in the B.1.351 and B.1.1.7 variants.

A word on this clone: Its specificity is not known.

Here immunoSEQ multiplex PCR was the method, and the copy in TCRdb shows in-frame clones only, minus some. Of more than 250,000 clones listed, 85% to 95% were seen once; the top ten hold around 0.5%. V was trimmed by 3 bases and J by 6 bases, leaving 6 bases between them. The CDR3 runs 12 residues. Per the germline V gene, CDR1 is SGHNT and CDR2 is YYREEE (reference sequence). The chain joins TRBV5-4 to TRBJ2-2; D ambiguous. The sample here was peripheral blood, taken on day 0 of AZD1222 vaccination. This TCR derives from an adult in good health. The CDR3 sequence is CASSSRPGELFF. In DNA, the CDR3 is TGTGCCAGCAGCTCTAGGCCCGGGGAGCTGTTTTTT.